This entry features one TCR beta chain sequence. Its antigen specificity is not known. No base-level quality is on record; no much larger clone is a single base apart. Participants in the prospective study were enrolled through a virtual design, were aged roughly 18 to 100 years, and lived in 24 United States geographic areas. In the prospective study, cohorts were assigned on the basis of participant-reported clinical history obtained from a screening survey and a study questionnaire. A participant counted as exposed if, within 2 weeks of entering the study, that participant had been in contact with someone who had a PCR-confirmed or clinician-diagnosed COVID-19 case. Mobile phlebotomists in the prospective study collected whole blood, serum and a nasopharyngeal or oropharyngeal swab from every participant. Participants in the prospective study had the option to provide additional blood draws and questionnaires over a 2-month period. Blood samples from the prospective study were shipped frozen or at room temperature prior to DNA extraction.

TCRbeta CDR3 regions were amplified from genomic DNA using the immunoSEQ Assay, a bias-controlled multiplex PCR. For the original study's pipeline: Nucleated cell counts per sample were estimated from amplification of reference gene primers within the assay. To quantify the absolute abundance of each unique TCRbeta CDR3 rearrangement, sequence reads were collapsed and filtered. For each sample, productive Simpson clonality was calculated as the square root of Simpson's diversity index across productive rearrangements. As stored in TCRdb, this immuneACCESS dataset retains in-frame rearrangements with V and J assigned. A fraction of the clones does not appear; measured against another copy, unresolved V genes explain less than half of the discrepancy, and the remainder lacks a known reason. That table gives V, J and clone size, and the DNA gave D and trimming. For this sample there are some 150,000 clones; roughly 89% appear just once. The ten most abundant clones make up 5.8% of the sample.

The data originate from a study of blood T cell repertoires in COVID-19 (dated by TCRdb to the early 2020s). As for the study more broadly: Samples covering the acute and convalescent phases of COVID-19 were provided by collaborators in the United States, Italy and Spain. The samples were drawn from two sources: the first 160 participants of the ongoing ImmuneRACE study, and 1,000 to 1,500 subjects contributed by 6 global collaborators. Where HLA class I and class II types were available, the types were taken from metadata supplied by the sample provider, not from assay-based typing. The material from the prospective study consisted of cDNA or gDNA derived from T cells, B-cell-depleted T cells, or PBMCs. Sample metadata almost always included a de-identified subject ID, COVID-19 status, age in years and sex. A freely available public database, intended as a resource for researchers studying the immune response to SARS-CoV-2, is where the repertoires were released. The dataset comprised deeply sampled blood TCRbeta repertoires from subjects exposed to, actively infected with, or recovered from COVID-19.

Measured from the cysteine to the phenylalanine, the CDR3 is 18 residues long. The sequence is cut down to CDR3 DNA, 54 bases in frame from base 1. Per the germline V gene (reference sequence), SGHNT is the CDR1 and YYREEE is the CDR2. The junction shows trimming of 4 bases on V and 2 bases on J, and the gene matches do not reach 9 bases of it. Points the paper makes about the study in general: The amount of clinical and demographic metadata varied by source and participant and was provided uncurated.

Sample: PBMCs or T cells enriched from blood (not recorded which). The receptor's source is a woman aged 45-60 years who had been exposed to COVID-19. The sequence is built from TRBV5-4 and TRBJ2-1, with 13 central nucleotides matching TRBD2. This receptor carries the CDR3 CASSQTSGRPSPYNEQFF. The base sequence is TGTGCCAGCAGCCAGACTAGCGGGAGGCCCAGCCCCTACAATGAGCAGTTCTTC. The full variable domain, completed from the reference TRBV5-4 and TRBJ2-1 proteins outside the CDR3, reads ETGVTQSPTHLIKTRGQQVTLRCSSQSGHNTVSWYQQALGQGPQFIFQYYREEENGRGNFPPRFSGLQFPNYSSELNVNALELDDSALYLCASSQTSGRPSPYNEQFFGPGTRLTVL.